Listed here are 32 T cell receptor beta chains from one sample, sequenced in a study of blood T cells in healthy people across ages. Then a second PCR, running roughly 7 to 11 cycles, was carried out with a sample-barcoded 5' primer and a J-beta primer mix. In TCRdb, the 5' RACE reads were re-called with MiXCR into one record per CDR3 protein. The sample includes about 570,000 distinct CDR3 sequences, roughly 28% of them seen just once. The sequenced material came from blood. All receptors come from a woman in her sixties or seventies in good health.

The rearrangement uses TRBV20-1 and TRBJ1-4; the D gene is possibly TRBD1 (5 bases). Trimming removed 0 bases from V and 0 bases from J, with 8 bases in between. This CDR3 has 15 amino acids. CDR1 and CDR2 from the germline V gene are DFQATT and SNEGSKA (reference sequence). This CDR3 reads CSARDPRATNEKLFF. The CDR3 region has the DNA TGCAGTGCTAGAGATCCCAGGGCAACTAATGAAAAACTGTTTTTT.

CDR3: CASSFLRKQQNTEAFF. In DNA, the CDR3 is TGTGCCAGCAGTTTTTTGCGAAAACAGCAGAACACTGAAGCTTTCTTT. This sequence joins TRBV6-2 or TRBV6-3 and TRBJ1-1; D gene ambiguous. This CDR3 has 16 residues. V lost 4 bases and J lost 1, with 16 bases in between. In germline, CDR1 is MNHEY, CDR2 SVGEGT.

This clonotype was recorded once. The junction differs from germline at one of its ends, possibly a read error. The J gene is TRBJ2-5, the V gene TRBV7-2, with 13 bases aligning to TRBD2. The CDR3 runs 12 residues. In germline, CDR1 is SGHTA, CDR2 FQGNSA. CDR3 sequence: CASSQTSGRKFF. The CDR3, as DNA: TGTGCCAGCAGCCAGACTAGCGGGAGGAAATTCTTC.

This rearrangement joins TRBV6-5 to TRBJ1-1; D remains ambiguous. The CDR3 is 12 amino acids. Germline lookup yields CDR1 MNHEY and CDR2 SVGAGI. V lost 8 bases and J 1 base, leaving 8 bases between the germline ends. The CDR3 sequence is CASRRQNTEAFF. CDR3 in DNA: TGTGCCAGCCGACGGCAGAACACTGAAGCTTTCTTT.

This clonotype was counted a few times. V gene TRBV29-1 combines with J gene TRBJ2-5; D may be TRBD2 (6 bases). CDR3 length: 13 residues. Germline V gene data show CDR1 as SQVTM and CDR2 as ANQGSEA. With 6 bases removed from V and 10 bases from J, the gap between germline ends came to 21 bases. CDR3 in amino acids: CSVADPGGRVQYF. The CDR3 DNA sequence: TGCAGCGTAGCGGACCCCGGAGGGAGAGTCCAGTACTTC. Drawing the rest from reference TRBV29-1 and TRBJ2-5, the complete variable domain is SAVISQKPSRDICQRGTSLTIQCQVDSQVTMMFWYRQQPGQSLTLIATANQGSEATYESGFVIDKFPISRPNLTFSTLTVSNMSPEDSSIYLCSVADPGGRVQYFGPGTRLLVL.

In this sample, this clonotype turned up a few times. V and J are TRBV4-1 and TRBJ2-5; unclear D gene. V dropped 6 bases and J dropped 2 bases, with 4 bases sitting between them. Germline values: CDR1 MGHRA, CDR2 YSYEKL. This CDR3 has 11 amino acids. Written as DNA, the CDR3 is TGCGCCAGCAGGAAACAAGAGACCCAGTACTTC. Translated, it gives CASRKQETQYF.

This rearrangement joins TRBV7-2 to TRBJ2-1, with 8 bases that match TRBD1. V gave up 4 bases and J gave up 4 bases; unmatched junction bases: 6. Per germline, CDR1 SGHTA and CDR2 FQGNSA. The CDR3 totals 15 residues. CDR3 sequence reads: CASSSQGGYYNEQFF. The CDR3 DNA is TGTGCCAGCAGCTCACAGGGGGGATATTACAATGAGCAGTTCTTC.

This clonotype occurred a few times. This chain joins TRBV7-3 and TRBJ2-3; D gene unclear. The CDR3 is made up of 13 amino acids. Trimming took 2 bases from V and 6 from J, leaving 9 bases between them. From germline, CDR1 is SGHTA and CDR2 FQGTGA. CDR3 in DNA: TGTGCCAGCAGCTTATCCTCATTGGATACGCAGTATTTT. Translating it yields CASSLSSLDTQYF.

The rearrangement links TRBV29-1 to TRBJ2-7; 9 bases align to TRBD1. CDR3 length: 12 amino acids. The junction had 4 bases not matched to a gene; V was cut back by 5 bases and J by 5 bases. Germline CDR1 SQVTM, CDR2 ANQGSEA. Here the CDR3 reads CSVNRGLNEQYF. CDR3 nucleotide sequence: TGCAGCGTTAACAGGGGGCTCAACGAGCAGTACTTC.

In this sample, this clonotype is medium-sized. V is TRBV29-1 and J is TRBJ1-4, with TRBD1 as a possible D gene (5 bases). Germline V gene data show CDR1 as SQVTM and CDR2 as ANQGSEA. This CDR3 comprises 14 residues. V was trimmed by 5 bases and J by 5 bases, leaving 15 bases between them. The CDR3 here is CSVKERGTNEKLFF. The DNA for the CDR3 is TGCAGCGTTAAGGAGAGGGGCACAAATGAAAAACTGTTTTTT.

The chain employs TRBV29-1 and TRBJ1-4; D is unresolved. The CDR3 has 16 amino acids. Trimming shortened V by 0 bases and J by 0 bases, and 11 bases separated the two germline ends. The germline V gene encodes CDR1 SQVTM and CDR2 ANQGSEA. The CDR3 loop reads CSVEEISDATNEKLFF. The CDR3 DNA sequence: TGCAGCGTTGAAGAGATCTCGGACGCAACTAATGAAAAACTGTTTTTT.

In its sample, this clonotype was seen a few times. The V call is TRBV29-1, the J call TRBJ2-5; the D is unclear. The CDR3 length is 10 residues. V shed 6 bases and J shed 7 bases, with 9 bases lying between them. Germline V gene sequence: CDR1 SQVTM, CDR2 ANQGSEA. The CDR3 loop reads CSVYLGTQYF. The CDR3 nucleotides read TGCAGCGTCTACCTTGGGACCCAGTACTTC.

The chain links TRBV20-1 to TRBJ2-5, with 10 bases aligning to TRBD2. Germline V CDR1 and CDR2: DFQATT, SNEGSKA (reference sequence). This CDR3 contains 14 residues. Trimming cost V 3 bases and J 3 bases; bases outside gene matches: 4. CDR3 residues: CSARPTSGEETQYF. The CDR3 DNA is TGCAGTGCTAGGCCTACTAGCGGGGAAGAGACCCAGTACTTC.

Comments on this clonotype: It may be a read error: a sequence one base away is much more abundant. This chain joins TRBV7-3 and TRBJ2-1, with a weak D call TRBD2 (5 bases). Germline CDR1 and CDR2: SGHTA and FQGTGA. The CDR3 consists of 13 residues. CDR3: CAGSLFEEDEQFF. CDR3 nucleotides: TGTGCCGGCAGTCTCTTTGAGGAGGATGAGCAGTTCTTC.

This chain connects TRBV6-5 to TRBJ1-4; 10 bases are a match to TRBD1. J was trimmed by 6 bases and V by 4 bases; bases with no gene match: 8. The CDR3 has 16 amino acids. CDR1 and CDR2 from the germline V gene are MNHEY and SVGAGI. The CDR3, as DNA: TGTGCCAGCAGTTCCGGCGGACAGGGGGAGGATGAAAAACTGTTTTTT. Amino acid sequence: CASSSGGQGEDEKLFF.

As for this clonotype: Since the CDR3 does not end with the conserved phenylalanine or tryptophan, this likely comes from a read error. The V gene is TRBV11-2, the J gene TRBJ2-2; 7 nucleotides agree with TRBD2. Per germline, CDR1 SGHAT and CDR2 FQNNGV. The V segment lost 6 bases and the J segment 5 bases; nucleotides outside the gene matches: 9. This CDR3 has 15 amino acids. CDR3 DNA sequence: TGTGCCAGCAGACCCAATGCGGGGGTGACCGGGGAGCTGTTTCTT. Its translation: CASRPNAGVTGELFL.

As for this clonotype: A junction boundary mismatches the germline segment, possibly from a read error. The rearrangement joins TRBV11-2 to TRBJ2-3, with 9 bases fitting TRBD2. Germline assignment: CDR1 SGHAT and CDR2 FQNNGV. The CDR3 is 18 amino acids. CDR3 coding DNA: TGTGCCAGCAGCTTAAGATTTGCGGCGGGAGGGCCAACAGATACACAGTATTTT. Translating gives CASSLRFAAGGPTDTQYF. Together with reference TRBV11-2 and TRBJ2-3, the CDR3 gives the full variable domain: EAGVAQSPRYKIIEKRQSVAFWCNPISGHATLYWYQQILGQGPKLLIQFQNNGVVDDSQLPKDRFSAERLKGVDSTLKIQPAKLEDSAVYLCASSLRFAAGGPTDTQYFGPGTRLTVL.

The V and J genes are TRBV20-1 and TRBJ1-4, with TRBD1 as a possible D gene (5 bases). Germline CDR1 DFQATT, CDR2 SNEGSKA (reference sequence). The V end lost 6 bases, the J end lost 8 bases, and 7 bases lay between the germline ends. CDR3 length equals 10 residues. For the CDR3, the DNA is TGCAGTGCCAGGACAGAAAAACTGTTTTTT. Translation gives CSARTEKLFF.

The CDR3 DNA reads as TGCAGTGCTAGTTTCTCGAGCAAGGAGACCCAGTACTTC. Translated: CSASFSSKETQYF. This chain links TRBV20-1 with TRBJ2-5; no definite D call. V was clipped by 3 bases and J by 5 bases, with 13 bases between them. This CDR3 is built from 13 residues. Per the germline V gene, CDR1 is DFQATT and CDR2 is SNEGSKA (reference sequence).

This chain joins TRBV20-1 and TRBJ1-2; the match to TRBD1 covers 8 bases. Trimming removed 6 bases from V and 7 bases from J; junction bases left unmatched: 10. CDR3 size: 13 residues. Germline V CDR1 and CDR2: DFQATT, SNEGSKA (reference sequence). The CDR3: CSASDVTGVGYTF. For the CDR3, the DNA is TGCAGTGCCTCGGATGTGACAGGGGTTGGCTACACCTTC.

The V gene is TRBV7-9, the J gene TRBJ1-4; D is uncertain. The germline V and J ends were trimmed by 3 bases and 5 bases, with 10 bases remaining between them. The germline V gene encodes CDR1 SEHNR and CDR2 FQNEAQ (reference sequence). The CDR3 runs to 14 residues. The CDR3 sequence: CASSFEGHNEKLFF. In DNA form, the CDR3 reads TGTGCCAGCAGCTTCGAGGGTCACAATGAAAAACTGTTTTTT.

This clonotype showed up just a few times. CDR3 nucleotides: TGTGCCAGCAGATTAGACAGGGGAATTGGAAACACCATATATTTT. Its translation is CASRLDRGIGNTIYF. The chain has TRBV6-5 and TRBJ1-3; 8 nucleotides agree with TRBD1. Germline V gives CDR1 MNHEY, CDR2 SVGAGI. V lost 6 bases and J lost 3; bases outside the gene matches: 7. The CDR3 is made up of 15 amino acids.

This clonotype was detected a few times. The chain carries TRBV20-1 and TRBJ2-2; TRBD2 agrees at 8 bases. The V gene end was trimmed by 2 bases and the J gene end by 1 base; junction bases not matched to a gene: 3. Per the germline V gene, CDR1 is DFQATT and CDR2 is SNEGSKA (reference sequence). There are 15 residues in the CDR3. The CDR3 nucleotides read TGCAGTGCTAGACAAGCGGGGGTGAACACCGGGGAGCTGTTTTTT. Its translation: CSARQAGVNTGELFF.

The chain joins TRBV7-2 to TRBJ2-3; the match to TRBD2 covers 7 bases. Germline V gives CDR1 SGHTA, CDR2 FQGNSA. The CDR3 has 14 amino acids. V dropped 4 bases and J dropped 2; count of bases not matched to a gene: 3. The CDR3 DNA reads as TGTGCCAGCAGCTATAGCGGGCTCACAGATACGCAGTATTTT. Protein product: CASSYSGLTDTQYF.

As to this clonotype: Its ends do not fully match the called genes, so a read error is possible. This chain links TRBV4-3 with TRBJ2-1, with TRBD2 matching over 14 bases. CDR1 is LGHNA and CDR2 is YSLEER in the germline V gene. There are 19 residues in the CDR3. CDR3 sequence reads: CASSRGTSGSRSSYNEQFF. The CDR3 region has the DNA TGCGCCAGCAGCCGAGGGACTAGCGGGAGTCGAAGCTCCTACAATGAGCAGTTTTTC.

This clonotype was picked up a small number of times. In nucleotides, the CDR3 is TGTGCCAGCAGTTTTGTCGGGGAGCGTGGCTACACCTTC. As protein: CASSFVGERGYTF. The chain recombines TRBV12-3 or TRBV12-4 with TRBJ1-2; D not resolved. The V and J ends lost 3 bases and 7 bases respectively, with 12 bases between them. CDR3 length: 13 amino acids.

The chain joins TRBV4-2 to TRBJ2-3; D uncertain. V gave up 0 bases and J gave up 2 bases, with 9 bases separating them. This CDR3 is built from 15 residues. The germline CDR1 and CDR2 sequences are LGHNA and YNFKEQ. The CDR3 DNA reads as TGTGCCAGCAGCCAAGACCTGGGATTCACAGATACGCAGTATTTT. It is translated as CASSQDLGFTDTQYF.

A few counts support this clonotype. The chain carries TRBV5-1 and TRBJ1-1; D gene ambiguous. The CDR3 consists of 13 residues. Germline-derived CDR1 and CDR2 are SGHRS and YFSETQ. The germline V and J ends were trimmed by 4 bases and 1 base, with 8 bases remaining between them. The CDR3: CASSMERNTEAFF. The CDR3 DNA reads TGCGCCAGCAGCATGGAAAGGAACACTGAAGCTTTCTTT.

This clonotype was counted a few times. One end of the junction fails to match germline, which may point to a read error. The chain uses TRBV7-7 and TRBJ2-2, with 11 bases matching TRBD1. Germline V CDR1 and CDR2: SSHAT, FNYEAQ (reference sequence). This CDR3 has 16 amino acids. In nucleotides, the CDR3 is TGTGCTAGCAGCATGACCGGGACAGGGGGAACCGGGGAGCTGTTTTTT. This encodes CASSMTGTGGTGELFF.

This clonotype appeared a few times. The chain has TRBV6-2 or TRBV6-3 and TRBJ2-3; D call uncertain. Trimming left V 7 bases short and J 6 bases short, with 8 bases between. Germline-derived CDR1 and CDR2 are MNHEY and SVGEGT. CDR3 length equals 11 residues. Here the CDR3 reads CASTHVDTQYF. The DNA for the CDR3 is TGTGCCAGCACCCACGTGGATACGCAGTATTTT.

The chain uses TRBV3-1 and TRBJ2-7; D is unclear. Trimming took off 4 bases at V and 7 bases at J, with 14 bases between the two ends. The CDR3 loop spans 13 amino acids. Germline CDR1 is LGHDT and CDR2 is YNNKEL (reference sequence). CDR3 sequence (DNA): TGTGCCAGCAGCCGCTTAGCATCCGAAGAGCAGTACTTC. Its protein product is CASSRLASEEQYF.

This clonotype was observed a handful of times. The chain couples TRBV5-8 to TRBJ1-1, with D perhaps TRBD1 (5 bases). CDR1 and CDR2 from the germline V gene are SGHTS and YDEGEE. The CDR3 has 16 amino acids. Between the trimmed V and J ends, which lost 0 bases and 1 base, there was a span of 13 bases. Here the CDR3 DNA reads TGTGCCAGCAGCTTGGACGGGACGGTGAGGAACACTGAAGCTTTCTTT. Encoded protein: CASSLDGTVRNTEAFF.